This T cell receptor (beta chain) is drawn from a study of blood T cell repertoires in COVID-19. Overall study: Samples of COVID-19 (acute and convalescent) were obtained from the United States, Italy and Spain. PBMCs, B-cell-depleted T cells, or T cells were the source of the cDNA or gDNA that made up the material.

Trimming at V came to 5 bases and at J to 5 bases, leaving 9 bases not matched to a gene. The CDR3 spans 16 residues. Looked up from germline, CDR1 is SGHTA and CDR2 is FQGTGA. In the study's own analysis: From reference gene primer amplification, estimates of nucleated cell counts were derived. Clones were sequenced by immunoSEQ multiplex PCR, and TCRdb holds only the in-frame ones, with some missing. V and J calls and clone size are as listed in that table; D and trimming were resolved from the DNA. Of over 85,000 clones listed, about 87% were seen once; the top ten hold 5.1%. Sequenced material: peripheral blood. This receptor was identified in a middle-aged man with acute or convalescent COVID-19. The chain couples TRBV7-3 to TRBJ2-7; 13 bases align to TRBD2. The CDR3 region is CASSPRLAGGPHEQYF. The CDR3 coding sequence is TGTGCCAGCAGCCCCCGACTAGCGGGGGGCCCCCACGAGCAGTACTTC.